The rows below give T cell receptor beta chains drawn from one sample of a study of cytomegalovirus exposure and HLA in healthy donors. Using immunoSEQ multiplex PCR, the repertoire was profiled, and TCRdb retains in-frame clones only, with some absent. The sample records approximately 100,000 clones, about 70% being singletons. The sample consisted of PBMCs. Every receptor here comes from a man aged 45-60 years in good health and CMV-seropositive. The CDR3 runs from the conserved cysteine through the conserved F or W. The D gene is left open where the match is weak. Clone size is shown for a subset of rows, as once, few, many or a class of expanded clone.

J | V | D | size | DNA | CDR3
TRBJ2-1 | TRBV10-3 | . | . | TGTGCCATCAGTGATTGGGTCCGGGACAATGAGCAGTTCTTC | CAISDWVRDNEQFF
TRBJ2-7 | TRBV18 | TRBD1 | . | TGTGCCAGCTCACCTGGGACAGGGCCTACGAACGAGCAGTACTTC | CASSPGTGPTNEQYF
TRBJ2-1 | TRBV5-4 | TRBD1 | . | TGTGCCAGCAGCTTGGGGACAGGGACTCACTACAATGAGCAGTTCTTC | CASSLGTGTHYNEQFF
TRBJ2-5 | TRBV29-1 | TRBD2 | medium-sized | TGCAGCGTTGAAGAGGTCGGGGGGGAGACCCAGTACTTC | CSVEEVGGETQYF
TRBJ2-1 | TRBV5-1 | TRBD2 | . | TGCGCCAGCCTAGCGGGAGGGGCATACAATGAGCAGTTCTTC | CASLAGGAYNEQFF
TRBJ1-2 | TRBV30 | . | once | TGTGCCTGGAGATCTGGAGGGGAAGGGAATGGCTACACCTTC | CAWRSGGEGNGYTF
TRBJ2-5 | TRBV7-2 | TRBD2 | . | TGTGCCAGCAGCTTAAGACTAGCGGGAGTTTCGGGGACCCAGTACTTC | CASSLRLAGVSGTQYF
TRBJ2-1 | TRBV5-1 | TRBD2 | few | TGCGCCAGCAGCCCGGCTAGCGGGAGGGCCTACGGTGAGCAGTTCTTC | CASSPASGRAYGEQFF
TRBJ2-7 | TRBV5-8 | . | . | TGTGCCAGCAGCTTCGGCTACGAGCAGTACTTC | CASSFGYEQYF
TRBJ2-1 | TRBV5-1 | . | . | TGCGCCAGCAGCTTGGGACAGTACAATGAGCAGTTCTTC | CASSLGQYNEQFF
TRBJ2-2 | TRBV9 | . | . | TGTGCCAGCAGCCCTCCCCTAGACTCCTCCGCCGGGGAGCTGTTTTTT | CASSPPLDSSAGELFF
TRBJ2-2 | TRBV5-3 | TRBD1 | . | TGTGCCAGAAGCCCAAGAAGACAGGGTGGCACCGGGGAGCTGTTTTTT | CARSPRRQGGTGELFF
TRBJ2-7 | TRBV9 | TRBD1 | . | TGTGCCAGCTCGCGAGAGGGACAGGGGGCTCACGAGCAGTACTTC | CASSREGQGAHEQYF
TRBJ2-1 | TRBV7-6 | . | . | TGTGCCAGCAGCCCTGGGACTGGCACCTACAATGAGCAGTTCTTC | CASSPGTGTYNEQFF
TRBJ1-1 | TRBV7-2 | . | few | TGTGCCAGCAGCTTAAACAGCCAGAACACTGAAGCTTTCTTT | CASSLNSQNTEAFF
TRBJ1-5 | TRBV21-1 | . | . | TGTGCCAGCAGCCCTCCCGCGGGACAGCAGCCCCAGCATTTT | CASSPPAGQQPQHF
TRBJ1-2 | TRBV5-4 | TRBD1 | . | TGTGCCAGCAGCTTGGGGCCTCCGGGACAGGGTTTTAGAGGCTACACCTTC | CASSLGPPGQGFRGYTF
TRBJ2-5 | TRBV11-3 | TRBD1 | . | TGTGCCAGCAGCTTAGGACAGGGAGAGACCCAGTACTTC | CASSLGQGETQYF
TRBJ1-3 | TRBV6-1 | TRBD1 | . | TGTGCCGGCCGGGACAGGGGGCTCTCTGGAAACACCATATATTTT | CAGRDRGLSGNTIYF
TRBJ1-3 | TRBV6-4 | . | . | TGTGCCAGCAGTGTTGAGGGGGGGATCGGAAACACCATATATTTT | CASSVEGGIGNTIYF
TRBJ2-1 | TRBV18 | TRBD1 | . | TGTGCCAGCTCAGCCCGGGACAGAGACAATGAGCAGTTCTTC | CASSARDRDNEQFF
TRBJ1-6 | TRBV10-1 | . | . | TGCGCCAGCAGTGAGTCCGGGGTTCGGAAACCCCTCCACTTT | CASSESGVRKPLHF
TRBJ2-7 | TRBV9 | TRBD1 | . | TGTGCCAGCAGCCTACAGGGGGCGTCCAACGAGCAGTACTTC | CASSLQGASNEQYF
TRBJ1-3 | TRBV10-3 | TRBD1 | . | TGTGCCGGGACAGGCCTCAGGGGAAACACCATATATTTT | CAGTGLRGNTIYF
TRBJ1-2 | TRBV28 | . | . | TGTGCCAGCAGTTTACAAACTACAGGGAACTACACCTTC | CASSLQTTGNYTF
TRBJ2-6 | TRBV5-6 | . | few | TGTGCCAGCAGCCTGGGACAAGGGAGAGGGGCCAACGTCCTGACTTTC | CASSLGQGRGANVLTF
TRBJ2-3 | TRBV5-4 | . | . | TGTGCCAGCAGTCGGAGCACAGATACGCAGTATTTT | CASSRSTDTQYF
TRBJ2-7 | TRBV11-1 | TRBD1 | . | TGTGCCAGCAGCGCCCCCCTTTCCGCGACAGGGCGATCCTACGAGCAGTACTTC | CASSAPLSATGRSYEQYF
TRBJ1-5 | TRBV6-1 | . | . | TGTGCCAGCATTATTGACAGAACTAATCAGCCCCAGCATTTT | CASIIDRTNQPQHF
TRBJ1-1 | TRBV4-1 | TRBD1 | . | TGCGCCAGCAGCCCGACCGGACAGGGGGAGACTGAAGCTTTCTTT | CASSPTGQGETEAFF
TRBJ2-7 | TRBV4-2 | . | . | TGTGCCAGCAGCCAACGCCCGGGTTACTACGAGCAGTACTTC | CASSQRPGYYEQYF
TRBJ1-3 | TRBV18 | . | . | TGTGCCAGCTCACCAGCAGTCGCTGGAAACACCATATATTTT | CASSPAVAGNTIYF